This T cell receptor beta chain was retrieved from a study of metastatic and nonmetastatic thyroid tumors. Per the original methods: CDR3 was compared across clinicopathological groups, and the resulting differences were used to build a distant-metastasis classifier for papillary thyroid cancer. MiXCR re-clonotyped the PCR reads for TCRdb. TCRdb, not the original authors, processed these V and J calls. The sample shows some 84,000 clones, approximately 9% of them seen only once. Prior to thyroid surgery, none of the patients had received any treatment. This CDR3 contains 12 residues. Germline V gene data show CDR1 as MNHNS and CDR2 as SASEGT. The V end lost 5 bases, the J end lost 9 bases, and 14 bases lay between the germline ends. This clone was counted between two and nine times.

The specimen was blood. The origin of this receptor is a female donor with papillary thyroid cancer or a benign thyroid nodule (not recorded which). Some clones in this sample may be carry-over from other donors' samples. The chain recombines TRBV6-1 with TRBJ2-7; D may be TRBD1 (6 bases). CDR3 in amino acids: CASSTTGLGQYF. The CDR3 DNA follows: TGTGCCAGCAGTACAACAGGGCTGGGGCAGTACTTC.